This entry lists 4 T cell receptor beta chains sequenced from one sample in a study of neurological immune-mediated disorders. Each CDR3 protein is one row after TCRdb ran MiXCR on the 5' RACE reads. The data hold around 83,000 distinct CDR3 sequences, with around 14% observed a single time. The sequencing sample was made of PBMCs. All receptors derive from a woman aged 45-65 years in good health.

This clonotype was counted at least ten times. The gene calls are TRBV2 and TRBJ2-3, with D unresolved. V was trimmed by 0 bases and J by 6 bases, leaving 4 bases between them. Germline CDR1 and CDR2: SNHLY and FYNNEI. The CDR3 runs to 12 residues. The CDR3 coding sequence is TGTGCCAGCAGTGAAGCCAGGGATACGCAGTATTTT. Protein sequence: CASSEARDTQYF.

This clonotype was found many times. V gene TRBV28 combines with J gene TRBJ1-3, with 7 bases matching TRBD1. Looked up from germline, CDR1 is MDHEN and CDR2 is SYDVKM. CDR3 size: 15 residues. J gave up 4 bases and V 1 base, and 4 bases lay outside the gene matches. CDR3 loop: CASSLSDRLGNTIYF. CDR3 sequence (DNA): TGTGCCAGCAGTTTATCGGACAGGCTCGGAAACACCATATATTTT.

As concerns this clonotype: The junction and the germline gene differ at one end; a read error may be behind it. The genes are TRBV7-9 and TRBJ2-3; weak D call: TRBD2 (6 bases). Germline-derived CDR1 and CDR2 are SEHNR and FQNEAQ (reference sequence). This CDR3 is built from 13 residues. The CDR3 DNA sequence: TGTGCCAACAGCATGGGACTTCCAGATACGCAGTATTTT. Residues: CANSMGLPDTQYF.

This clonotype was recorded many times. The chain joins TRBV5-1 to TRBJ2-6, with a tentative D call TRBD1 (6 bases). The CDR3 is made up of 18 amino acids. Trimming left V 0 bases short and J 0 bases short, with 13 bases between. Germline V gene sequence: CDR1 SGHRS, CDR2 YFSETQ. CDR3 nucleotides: TGCGCCAGCAGCTTGGTTGGGGGCGCAGACTCTGGGGCCAACGTCCTGACTTTC. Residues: CASSLVGGADSGANVLTF.